One and the same sample provided the 26 T cell receptor beta chains below, sequenced in a study of CD8 T cells in Susac syndrome. When the RNA was reverse transcribed, random hexamers were used with an input of about 0.45 to 1 ug. Each CDR3 protein gets one entry after TCRdb re-called the immunoSEQ multiplex PCR reads with MiXCR. The table shows 110,000 or so distinct CDR3 sequences, with 85% to 95% occurring only once. The sequencing input was CD4+ T cells from PBMCs. These receptors were obtained from a human donor with multiple sclerosis.

V and J are TRBV11-2 and TRBJ1-2, with 8 positions matching TRBD1. The CDR3 spans 16 residues. The trim removed 2 bases at V and 1 base at J, leaving 6 bases unmatched. Germline V gene lookup returns CDR1 SGHAT and CDR2 FQNNGV. The CDR3 DNA reads as TGTGCCAGCAGCTTAAATTGGGACAGGCATAACTATGGCTACACCTTC. Its protein product is CASSLNWDRHNYGYTF.

The chain combines TRBV6-5 with TRBJ2-2; D remains unclear. Germline loops: CDR1 MNHEY, CDR2 SVGAGI. The CDR3 consists of 15 residues. Trimming took off 6 bases at V and 0 bases at J, with 11 bases between the two ends. In nucleotides, the CDR3 is TGTGCCAGCAGGGCAGGTTGGACGAACACCGGGGAGCTGTTTTTT. Translation gives CASRAGWTNTGELFF.

The chain has TRBV6-2 or TRBV6-3 and TRBJ2-1, with 9 bases matching TRBD2. This CDR3 has 14 amino acids. Losses at the gene ends were 5 bases for V and 6 bases for J; bases not matched to a gene: 5. The V gene's germline CDR1 is MNHEY and CDR2 SVGEGT. The CDR3 region has the DNA TGTGCCAGCAGTGGACTAGCGCCGATCAATGAGCAGTTCTTC. Translating gives CASSGLAPINEQFF.

V usage is TRBV19 and J usage is TRBJ1-2; TRBD1 might be the D (6 bases). Germline V gene sequence: CDR1 LNHDA, CDR2 SQIVND (reference sequence). The CDR3 spans 13 residues. V was shortened by 6 bases and J by 4 bases, with 12 bases between the two germline ends. DNA for the CDR3: TGTGCCAGTAGCATTGACAGGACCTATGGCTACACCTTC. This sequence encodes CASSIDRTYGYTF.

The CDR3 region is CAASSSDSYEQYF. The CDR3, as DNA: TGTGCCGCTTCATCCAGTGACTCCTACGAGCAGTACTTC. The chain is built from TRBV10-3 and TRBJ2-7; unclear D gene. V was trimmed by 11 bases and J by 0 bases, leaving 14 bases between them. The CDR3 spans 13 residues. Germline CDR1 reads ENHRY; CDR2 reads SYGVKD.

This sequence joins TRBV4-3 and TRBJ1-1; no firm D call. From germline, CDR1 is LGHNA and CDR2 YSLEER. Trimming cost V 4 bases and J 1 base, with 10 bases left between them. The CDR3 is 14 residues long. CDR3 nucleotides: TGCGCCAGCAGCCCCGGCAACCCGAACACTGAAGCTTTCTTT. Its protein is CASSPGNPNTEAFF.

This clonotype has just a few counts. J is TRBJ1-2 and V is TRBV30, with TRBD1 as a possible D gene (5 bases). The CDR3 sequence is 14 residues long. The V gene lost 0 bases and the J gene lost 3 bases, with 11 bases spanning the gap. Germline V gene sequence: CDR1 GTSNPN, CDR2 SVGIG (reference sequence). CDR3 residues: CAWSVRGLDYGYTF. CDR3 bases: TGTGCCTGGAGTGTTCGGGGCTTGGACTATGGCTACACCTTC.

V and J are TRBV29-1 and TRBJ2-4; D is unclear. The V gene's germline CDR1 is SQVTM and CDR2 ANQGSEA. V was cut by 4 bases and J by 8 bases, with 12 bases left in between. This CDR3 is built from 12 residues. CDR3 loop: CSVARGDDIQYF. CDR3 DNA: TGCAGCGTTGCTAGAGGAGACGACATTCAGTACTTC.

J is TRBJ1-1 and V is TRBV29-1, with D possibly TRBD1 on 5 matching bases. The V end lost 1 base, the J end lost 5 bases, and 11 bases lay between the germline ends. Germline CDR1 and CDR2: SQVTM and ANQGSEA. The CDR3 loop spans 13 amino acids. The CDR3, as DNA: TGCAGCGTTGAAGGGGACTTGGGGACTGAAGCTTTCTTT. It codes for CSVEGDLGTEAFF.

V and J are TRBV18 and TRBJ1-2; D perhaps matches TRBD1 (5 bases). Trimming removed 4 bases at V and 6 bases at J, with 15 bases between. The germline CDR1 and CDR2 sequences are KGHSH and LQKENI. The CDR3 is made up of 14 amino acids. CDR3 coding DNA: TGTGCCAGCTCACTCGTAGGGGCCGACCATGGCTACACCTTC. Protein sequence: CASSLVGADHGYTF.

V is TRBV20-1 and J is TRBJ1-5; TRBD1 matches 11 bases. The V gene end was trimmed by 5 bases and the J gene end by 6 bases; junction bases not matched to a gene: 6. The CDR3 has 14 residues. Per the germline V gene, CDR1 is DFQATT and CDR2 is SNEGSKA (reference sequence). The CDR3 is CSAGDRGMSQPQHF. CDR3 DNA sequence: TGCAGTGCTGGGGACAGGGGGATGAGTCAGCCCCAGCATTTT.

The rearrangement uses TRBV7-2 and TRBJ1-5; possible D gene TRBD1, 5 bases. Germline V lookup: CDR1 SGHTA, CDR2 FQGNSA. Trimming cost V 7 bases and J 4 bases, with 14 bases left between them. The CDR3 is made up of 14 amino acids. This CDR3 is CASNPGGLNQPQHF. CDR3 coding DNA: TGTGCCAGCAACCCGGGGGGACTAAATCAGCCCCAGCATTTT.

V usage is TRBV5-4 and J usage is TRBJ1-2, with unresolved D. This CDR3 contains 13 residues. Germline V gene sequence: CDR1 SGHNT, CDR2 YYREEE (reference sequence). V was cut by 1 base and J by 6 bases, with 10 bases left in between. CDR3 coding DNA: TGTGCCAGCAGCTTGACCCCGAGGGATGGCTACACCTTC. It yields the protein CASSLTPRDGYTF.

The gene calls are TRBV5-1 and TRBJ2-7; 9 bases line up with TRBD1. In germline, CDR1 is SGHRS, CDR2 YFSETQ. This CDR3 comprises 15 residues. J lost 6 bases, V lost 0 bases, and 7 bases had no gene match. For the CDR3, the DNA is TGCGCCAGCAGCTTGGGTGACAGGGGGGCCTTCGAGCAGTACTTC. It translates to CASSLGDRGAFEQYF.

V usage is TRBV6-1 and J usage is TRBJ1-2, with no clear D. The germline V and J ends were trimmed by 5 bases and 4 bases, with 20 bases remaining between them. Germline CDR1 and CDR2: MNHNS and SASEGT. The CDR3 is 16 amino acids. The CDR3 region is CASSITNGVLSYGYTF. In nucleotides, the CDR3 is TGTGCCAGCAGTATAACGAACGGGGTGTTGTCCTATGGCTACACCTTC.

This clonotype was seen just once. The chain employs TRBV20-1 and TRBJ2-1, with D tentatively TRBD2 (5 bases). V lost 0 bases, J lost 0 bases, and 12 bases lay in between. The CDR3 has 16 amino acids. Germline lookup yields CDR1 DFQATT and CDR2 SNEGSKA (reference sequence). The CDR3 loop reads CSARDWPGSSYNEQFF. In nucleotides, the CDR3 is TGCAGTGCTAGAGATTGGCCGGGGAGCTCCTACAATGAGCAGTTCTTC.

This chain joins TRBV7-2 and TRBJ2-5, with no clear D. The germline V and J ends were trimmed by 5 bases and 5 bases, with 18 bases remaining between them. CDR3 length: 15 amino acids. CDR1 is SGHTA and CDR2 is FQGNSA in the germline V gene. The CDR3 DNA sequence: TGTGCCAGCAGCCGGATATCCAACGGTTTGGAGACCCAGTACTTC. It yields the protein CASSRISNGLETQYF.

This chain joins TRBV7-9 and TRBJ1-5; perhaps TRBD1 as D (5 bases). Germline V gene lookup returns CDR1 SEHNR and CDR2 FQNEAQ (reference sequence). Trimming pared 3 bases from V and 3 bases from J, leaving 9 bases between. CDR3 length: 14 amino acids. The CDR3 region has the DNA TGTGCCAGCAGCTTTACAGGATTCAATCAGCCCCAGCATTTT. Encoded protein: CASSFTGFNQPQHF.

V gene TRBV7-2 combines with J gene TRBJ2-7; TRBD2 matches at 7 bases. Germline loops: CDR1 SGHTA, CDR2 FQGNSA. CDR3 length equals 16 residues. J gave up 0 bases and V 6 bases, and 11 bases lay outside the gene matches. This chain's CDR3 is CASSRGTGGSSYEQYF. The CDR3, as DNA: TGTGCCAGCAGTCGAGGTACGGGGGGAAGCTCCTACGAGCAGTACTTC.

The chain couples TRBV5-1 to TRBJ2-2; 11 bases align to TRBD2. CDR3 size: 15 residues. Germline CDR1 and CDR2: SGHRS and YFSETQ. Trimming at V came to 0 bases and at J to 6 bases, leaving 1 base not matched to a gene. In nucleotides, the CDR3 is TGCGCCAGCAGCTTGGTGGGACTAGCGGCCGGGGAGCTGTTTTTT. This translates into CASSLVGLAAGELFF. The full variable domain, rest sourced from reference TRBV5-1 and TRBJ2-2, is KAGVTQTPRYLIKTRGQQVTLSCSPISGHRSVSWYQQTPGQGLQFLFEYFSETQRNKGNFPGRFSGRQFSNSRSEMNVSTLELGDSALYLCASSLVGLAAGELFFGEGSRLTVL.

V usage is TRBV19 and J usage is TRBJ2-5; weak D call: TRBD1 (5 bases). The CDR3 totals 14 residues. The germline V and J ends were trimmed by 5 bases and 4 bases, with 14 bases remaining between them. From germline, CDR1 is LNHDA and CDR2 SQIVND (reference sequence). This CDR3 is CASSPPGLGETQYF. The CDR3 coding sequence is TGTGCCAGTAGTCCCCCAGGGCTGGGAGAGACCCAGTACTTC.

The V gene is TRBV20-1, the J gene TRBJ2-7; TRBD2 is a possible D gene (6 bases). The V gene's germline CDR1 is DFQATT and CDR2 SNEGSKA (reference sequence). Trimming removed 3 bases from V and 6 bases from J, with 33 bases in between. This CDR3 contains 19 residues. The CDR3 nucleotides read TGCAGTGCTAGCTTAGAGGCGTCGGCTAGCGCGGTGGGACTCGGCGAGCAGTACTTC. Translated: CSASLEASASAVGLGEQYF.

The V call is TRBV7-8, the J call TRBJ1-5, with 7 bases identical to TRBD1. The CDR3 runs to 14 residues. The ends lost 4 bases at V and 5 bases at J; junction bases unmatched: 5. CDR1 is SGHVS, CDR2 FQNEAQ, per germline. The CDR3 spells CASSSTGPDQPQHF. CDR3 DNA: TGTGCCAGCAGCTCGACAGGGCCGGATCAGCCCCAGCATTTT.

The J gene is TRBJ1-1, the V gene TRBV5-4; tentative D call: TRBD1 (6 bases). Per germline, CDR1 SGHNT and CDR2 YYREEE (reference sequence). CDR3 length: 14 residues. The V end was cut by 4 bases, the J end by 5 bases, with 15 bases between. CDR3 nucleotides: TGTGCCAGCAGCCGAAGTTTACAGGGAACTGAAGCTTTCTTT. As protein: CASSRSLQGTEAFF.

The rearrangement uses TRBV3-1 and TRBJ1-1, with a weak D call TRBD1 (5 bases). V lost 5 bases to trimming and J lost 10 bases, with 26 bases between them. The CDR3 is 16 amino acids. Germline V gene data show CDR1 as LGHDT and CDR2 as YNNKEL (reference sequence). The CDR3 region has the DNA TGTGCCAGCAGCTCTTCAGGTGGGGGACTCAGGTCCGGAGCTTTCTTT. It encodes CASSSSGGGLRSGAFF.

The V call is TRBV28, the J call TRBJ1-2, with D hard to call. This CDR3 is built from 15 residues. Germline CDR1 MDHEN, CDR2 SYDVKM. Trimming took 3 bases from V and 0 from J, leaving 11 bases between them. CDR3 in DNA: TGTGCCAGCAGTTTCCTAGCGGTTACTAACTATGGCTACACCTTC. Translated, it gives CASSFLAVTNYGYTF.